This TCR beta chain was profiled in a study of blood T cells in healthy people across ages (dated by TCRdb to between 2014 and 2017). For the wider study: In model experiments, template switching captured roughly one uniquely barcoded TCR beta cDNA molecule for every two T cells. Using deep sequencing normalized with unique cDNA molecular identifiers, the study measured how TCR beta repertoire diversity changes with age. Donors were grouped into four age groups: young (average approximately 16 years), middle-aged (roughly 38), aged (roughly 62) and long-lived (roughly 80). To avoid experimental bias, donors of different ages were spread randomly across the sequencing lanes. The study analyzed two additional independent replicas of 1 million unique cDNA reads from the same blood draw for two donors, one aged 18 to 29 and one aged 80 or older.

Notes on this clonotype: The antigen it recognizes is unknown. Base quality data are lacking; no much larger clone is found one base away.

Libraries were prepared through 5' RACE. A second about 7 to 12 cycle PCR used a sample-barcoded 5' primer and a J-beta primer mix. A template-switch 5' adaptor carrying 12 random nucleotides introduced a unique molecular identifier onto each TCR beta cDNA molecule. At least 2.5 million CDR3-containing paired-end reads were obtained from each sample. All of the RNA was converted into first-strand cDNA using the Mint cDNA synthesis kit, with a TRBC-specific oligonucleotide serving as the primer. Following uracil-DNA glycosylase treatment, a first 18-cycle PCR with universal primers M1SS and BC2_uni_R was performed on all cDNA. Per the original workflow: Normalization of each sample was performed by random selection of 1 million high-quality reads, each carrying a distinct molecular identifier. Reads with shared molecular identifiers were discarded instead of being binned into consensus sequences. MiTCR, set to a Q25 quality threshold and the strictest error-elimination algorithm, was used for CDR3 identification, clonotype clustering and error correction. A nonparametric unseen species model using Euler transformation provided a lower-bound estimate of total TCR beta diversity. TCRdb reprocessed the public reads (quality trimming at Q25 with fastp, clone calling with MiXCR) and kept in-frame beta chains. All rows with the same CDR3 protein become a single entry with the most common DNA and genes. TCRdb's processing, not the study's, gives the V and J calls here. In this sample the table shows fewer than 2 million distinct CDR3 sequences, about 39% of which occur a single time. The ten largest clones capture under 25% of the sample.

The study at large found these results: Because the CMV infection status of the donors was unknown, age-related changes in expanded clonotypes may potentially have been confounded. The long-lived group showed more naive CD4+ T cells, fewer expanded clones and increased TCR diversity than the aged group, suggesting age selection. Since profiling was done on bulk unsorted PBMCs, naive and antigen-experienced compartments could not be conclusively compared. Observed TCR beta diversity per million T cells fell roughly linearly with age, and a significant reduction was already apparent by age approximately 40. A strong correlation was found between observed TCR beta diversity and the percentage of naive T cells measured by flow cytometry. Estimates of total diversity based on one million sequenced T cells were considered lower bounds and underestimates.

Its CDR3 holds 13 amino acids, cysteine through phenylalanine. CDR3 DNA only is kept here, 39 bases in frame from base 1. CDR1 and CDR2, per the germline V gene, are SQVTM and ANQGSEA. A distance of 9 bases separates the germline ends of V and J, which lose 0 bases and 4 bases respectively. The donors were 40 or so Caucasian individuals from Russia, aged 6 to 90 years, who were systemically healthy. Around 10 milliliters of peripheral blood were drawn from each donor into EDTA-treated Vacutainer tubes. PBMCs were isolated by Ficoll-Paque density-gradient centrifugation, with at least 6 million obtained per sample. Total RNA, at least 5 micrograms per sample, was extracted from PBMCs with Trizol reagent. For every donor, flow cytometry on a PBMC aliquot measured the percentage of naive CD45RAhigh/CD27high T cells.

The sample consisted of blood. Here the chain combines TRBV29-1 and TRBJ1-2; the D gene cannot be named for sure. This sequence was found in a human donor in good health. CDR3 protein: CSVEDNLSYGYTF. The DNA sequence reads TGCAGCGTTGAAGACAACCTGTCCTATGGCTACACCTTC. Joined to the reference TRBV29-1 and TRBJ1-2 proteins, this CDR3 gives the full variable domain: SAVISQKPSRDICQRGTSLTIQCQVDSQVTMMFWYRQQPGQSLTLIATANQGSEATYESGFVIDKFPISRPNLTFSTLTVSNMSPEDSSIYLCSVEDNLSYGYTFGSGTRLTVV.